The clone carrying this T cell receptor beta chain has a count of ten or more. Its antigen is not identified. The sample is drawn from a study of human T cells and chemical hapten exposure. Overall study findings and caveats: Sensitizing to DPC left TCRs with a frequency above 1 in 1000 unaltered.

TCRdb called the RACE reads again in MiXCR, with one record for every CDR3 protein. Of 35,000 to 45,000 distinct CDR3 sequences in the sample, about 12% are singletons; the top ten hold roughly 2%. The time point was: patch test 3, about 24 weeks after DPC sensitization. Stated treatment: therapeutic diphenylcyclopropenone sensitization with weekly scalp DPC. Unfractionated whole blood was the source from which total RNA was extracted. This CDR3 has 15 residues. From germline, CDR1 is WNHNN and CDR2 SYGVQD (reference sequence). The V segment lost 0 bases and the J segment 7 bases; nucleotides outside the gene matches: 6.

The receptor was isolated from a woman between 40 and 50 years old with alopecia areata. Some clones in this sample may be carry-over from other donors' samples. Material: whole blood, obtained in connection with sensitization to the hapten diphenylcyclopropenone (DPC). The genes are TRBV10-1 and TRBJ2-1; 7 bases are a match to TRBD2. The CDR3 here is CASSESGEGRNEQFF. CDR3 in DNA: TGCGCCAGCAGTGAGTCGGGGGAGGGCCGAAATGAGCAGTTCTTC.